The 16 T cell receptor beta chains listed next were all sequenced from one sample in a study of blood T cell repertoires in COVID-19 (TCRdb year 2020). The library was made by the immunoSEQ multiplex PCR assay. In its TCRdb copy, this immuneACCESS table keeps in-frame sequences only and misses some clones. Where compared with another copy, unresolved V genes explain less than half of these, and the others have no known cause. The sample table shows about 180,000 clones, and around 90% are seen once. Of the sample, 0.55% to 0.6% is held by the ten largest clones. Source material: peripheral blood. These receptors were collected from a man in his sixties with COVID-19, enrolled during active disease.

This clone was detected once. This sequence joins TRBV10-2 and TRBJ1-5, with D possibly TRBD1 on 5 matching bases. Trimming took off 6 bases at V and 3 bases at J, with 9 bases between the two ends. The CDR3 runs to 13 residues. Germline loops: CDR1 WSHSY, CDR2 SAAADI. The CDR3 spells CASRSTDNQPQHF. The CDR3 DNA sequence: TGCGCCAGCAGATCGACAGACAATCAGCCCCAGCATTTT.

V usage is TRBV3-1 (or the pseudogene TRBV3-2) and J usage is TRBJ2-7, with a tentative D call TRBD1 (5 bases). Germline V lookup: CDR1 LGHDT, CDR2 YNNKEL (reference sequence). This CDR3 region has 11 residues. Trimming took off 4 bases at V and 4 bases at J, with 5 bases between the two ends. The CDR3 loop is CASSRQYEQYF. The CDR3, as DNA: TGTGCCAGCAGCCGACAGTACGAGCAGTACTTC.

V and J are TRBV28 and TRBJ1-1, with D maybe TRBD1 (5 bases). This CDR3 region has 13 residues. CDR1 is MDHEN, CDR2 SYDVKM, per germline. V was pared by 3 bases and J by 11 bases, with 16 bases between. CDR3 residues: CASSFSGLGWAFF. In nucleotides, the CDR3 is TGTGCCAGCAGTTTTTCAGGGTTGGGTTGGGCTTTCTTT.

The V and J genes are TRBV27 and TRBJ1-2; possible D gene TRBD1, 6 bases. Germline V CDR1 and CDR2: MNHEY, SMNVEV (reference sequence). The V and J ends lost 5 bases and 0 bases respectively, with 13 bases between them. The CDR3 extends over 15 amino acids. The CDR3 sequence is CASSPRQESNYGYTF. For the CDR3, the DNA is TGTGCCAGCAGTCCCAGACAGGAATCTAACTATGGCTACACCTTC.

This chain links TRBV7-2 with TRBJ1-3; D gene uncertain. Germline-derived CDR1 and CDR2 are SGHTA and FQGNSA. Trimming cost V 1 base and J 0 bases, with 13 bases left between them. This CDR3 has 17 amino acids. The CDR3 sequence: CASSLGGRGISGNTIYF. The CDR3 DNA is TGTGCCAGCAGCTTAGGTGGACGGGGAATCTCTGGAAACACCATATATTTT. The whole variable domain, remainder taken from reference TRBV7-2 and TRBJ1-3, is GAGVSQSPSNKVTEKGKDVELRCDPISGHTALYWYRQSLGQGLEFLIYFQGNSAPDKSGLPSDRFSAERTGGSVSTLTIQRTQQEDSAVYLCASSLGGRGISGNTIYFGEGSWLTVV.

The chain combines TRBV11-2 with TRBJ1-1; TRBD1 agrees at 7 bases. The V segment lost 0 bases and the J segment 6 bases; nucleotides outside the gene matches: 1. The length of the CDR3 is 13 residues. In germline, CDR1 is SGHAT, CDR2 FQNNGV. The CDR3 sequence: CASSLEDRPEAFF. CDR3 bases: TGTGCCAGCAGCTTAGAGGACAGGCCTGAAGCTTTCTTT.

This chain joins TRBV11-2 and TRBJ1-5; D not resolved. CDR3 size: 18 residues. V lost 2 bases, J lost 7 bases, and 24 bases lay in between. The V gene's germline CDR1 is SGHAT and CDR2 FQNNGV. The CDR3 DNA reads TGTGCCAGCAGCTTAAGTCAGACACCTTTACCGTCCCAACAGCCCCAGCATTTT. As protein: CASSLSQTPLPSQQPQHF.

The rearrangement uses TRBV6-4 and TRBJ1-1; D is unclear. Trimming took off 6 bases at V and 8 bases at J, with 19 bases between the two ends. Germline assignment: CDR1 MRHNA and CDR2 SNTAGT. The CDR3 totals 14 residues. The CDR3 nucleotides are TGTGCCAGCAGCCCCACGGGAGGCGCCACCGAAGCTTTCTTT. It is translated as CASSPTGGATEAFF.

This chain links TRBV18 with TRBJ1-1; TRBD1 agrees at 7 bases. V was clipped by 5 bases and J by 1 base; unmatched bases: 7. The germline gives CDR1 KGHSH, CDR2 LQKENI. The CDR3 runs 15 residues. CDR3 nucleotides: TGTGCCAGCTCAAATGTAGGGACAGCGAACACTGAAGCTTTCTTT. Amino acid sequence: CASSNVGTANTEAFF.

The rearrangement uses TRBV5-4 and TRBJ2-4; TRBD2 aligns across 8 bases. The V and J ends lost 3 bases and 5 bases, in that order; junction bases with no gene match: 16. Germline V CDR1 and CDR2: SGHNT, YYREEE (reference sequence). This CDR3 is 18 amino acids long. DNA for the CDR3: TGTGCCAGCAGCTCCGTCGGACGGGGGGGAGGGTTCGAAAACATTCAGTACTTC. This sequence encodes CASSSVGRGGGFENIQYF.

The V gene is TRBV29-1, the J gene TRBJ1-1; D is ambiguous. Trimming pared 6 bases from V and 3 bases from J, leaving 11 bases between. This CDR3 has 12 amino acids. CDR1 is SQVTM and CDR2 is ANQGSEA in the germline V gene. The chain's CDR3 is CSVREGDTEAFF. The CDR3 nucleotides read TGCAGCGTGCGGGAGGGAGACACTGAAGCTTTCTTT.

Only one count was recorded for this clone. The junction does not match germline at one end; this may be a read error. CDR3 protein: CACSRGFTEAFF. CDR3 in DNA: TGTGCCTGCAGCCGGGGATTTACTGAAGCTTTCTTT. The chain couples TRBV7-9 to TRBJ1-1; D remains unclear. Germline V gives CDR1 SEHNR, CDR2 FQNEAQ (reference sequence). This CDR3 has 12 residues.

The rearrangement links TRBV7-3 to TRBJ2-2; 7 nucleotides match TRBD2. Germline CDR1 is SGHTA and CDR2 is FQGTGA. V lost 1 base and J lost 0; bases outside the gene matches: 5. The CDR3 consists of 17 residues. The CDR3 reads CASSLIQAGSNTGELFF. The CDR3 DNA reads TGTGCCAGCAGCTTAATTCAAGCGGGGTCGAACACCGGGGAGCTGTTTTTT.

V gene TRBV4-3 combines with J gene TRBJ2-5; a possible D gene is TRBD2 (6 bases). This CDR3 is built from 15 residues. From germline, CDR1 is LGHNA and CDR2 YSLEER. V was cut by 1 base and J by 1 base, with 10 bases left in between. CDR3 in amino acids: CASSQGISGQETQYF. As DNA, the CDR3 is TGCGCCAGCAGCCAAGGAATTAGCGGCCAAGAGACCCAGTACTTC.

The chain employs TRBV2 and TRBJ2-5, with 7 bases matching TRBD1. The CDR3 is made up of 14 amino acids. Germline V CDR1 and CDR2: SNHLY, FYNNEI. Unmatched junction bases numbered 8, after V lost 4 bases and J lost 6 bases. For the CDR3, the DNA is TGTGCCAGCAGTGTAGGCCAGGGGGAGAAGACCCAGTACTTC. Protein: CASSVGQGEKTQYF.

This sequence joins TRBV24-1 and TRBJ2-2; 9 bases fit TRBD2. V dropped 9 bases and J dropped 8; count of bases not matched to a gene: 9. Germline values: CDR1 KGHDR, CDR2 SFDVKD. The CDR3 is 14 residues long. CDR3 coding DNA: TGTGCCACCCGCGGGACTAGCATGGCGGGGGAGCTGTTTTTT. It codes for CATRGTSMAGELFF.